Given below is one T cell receptor (beta chain) in context. Which antigen it targets is not known. Base qualities are missing; no much larger clone stands one base away. The immunoSEQ Assay, a bias-controlled multiplex PCR, was used to amplify TCRbeta CDR3 regions from genomic DNA. The source study handled its data this way. Nucleated cell counts per sample were estimated from amplification of reference gene primers within the assay. To quantify the absolute abundance of each unique TCRbeta CDR3 rearrangement, sequence reads were collapsed and filtered. For each sample, productive Simpson clonality was calculated as the square root of Simpson's diversity index over productive rearrangements. Sourced from immuneACCESS, this table was stored by TCRdb with only in-frame sequences that have V and J called. A share of the clones is absent; for the studies checked, an unresolved V gene accounts for under half, and the remainder has no known explanation. V, J and clone size are taken as reported in that table, and D and trimming were inferred from the DNA itself. The sample table lists about 55,000 clones, approximately 84% of them with a count of one. The top ten clonotypes cover 14% of the sample.

This entry belongs to a study of blood T cell repertoires in COVID-19 (dated by TCRdb to 2020 to 2022). In terms of the full investigation: Samples from collaborators originated in the United States, Italy and Spain and spanned both the acute and convalescent phases of COVID-19. The prospective study material was composed of cDNA or gDNA derived from T cells, B-cell-depleted T cells, or PBMCs. Deeply sampled blood TCRbeta repertoires from subjects exposed to, actively infected with, or recovered from COVID-19 were included in the dataset. The repertoires were released in a freely available public database intended as a resource for research on the immune response to SARS-CoV-2. Samples were obtained from the ongoing ImmuneRACE study (first 160 participants) and from over a thousand subjects provided by 6 global collaborators. The sample metadata nearly always contained a de-identified subject ID, COVID-19 status, age in years and sex. Where HLA class I and class II types were available, the types were taken from metadata supplied by the sample provider, not from assay-based typing.

Each collaborating institution followed its own protocols to collect whole blood in K2EDTA tubes. For TCRbeta analysis, collaborators shipped samples as frozen whole blood, isolated PBMCs, or DNA extracted from either of those sample types. Overall results and qualifications from the work: Clinical and demographic metadata were provided uncurated, with the amount varying by source and participant.

The sequence was collected from a man between 65 and 80 years old with acute or convalescent COVID-19. The sequencing input was peripheral blood.

DNA sequence: TGTGCCAGCTCACCCGGCGGAGAGACCCAGTACTTC. Its product reads: CASSPGGETQYF. The chain is assembled from TRBV18 and TRBJ2-5, with the identity of the D gene unclear. The CDR3 contains 12 residues, cysteine and phenylalanine counted. The DNA shown is the 36-base CDR3, in frame from base 1. At the junction V is shortened by 3 bases and J by 4 bases, with 6 bases in between. From the germline V gene, CDR1 is KGHSH and CDR2 is LQKENI.